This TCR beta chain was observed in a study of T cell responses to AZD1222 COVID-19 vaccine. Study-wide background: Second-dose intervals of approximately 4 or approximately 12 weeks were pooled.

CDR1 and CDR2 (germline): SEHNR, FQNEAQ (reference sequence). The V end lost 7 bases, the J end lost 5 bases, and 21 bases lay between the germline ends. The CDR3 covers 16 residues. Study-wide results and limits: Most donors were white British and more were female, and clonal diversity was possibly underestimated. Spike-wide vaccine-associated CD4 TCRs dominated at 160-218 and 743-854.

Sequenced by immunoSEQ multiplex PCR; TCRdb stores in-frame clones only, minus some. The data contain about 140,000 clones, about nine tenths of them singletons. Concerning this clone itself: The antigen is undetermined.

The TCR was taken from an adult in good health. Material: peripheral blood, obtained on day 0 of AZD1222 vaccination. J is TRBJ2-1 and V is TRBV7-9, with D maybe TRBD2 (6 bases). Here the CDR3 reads CASTPSGGRNHNEQFF. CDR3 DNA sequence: TGTGCCAGCACCCCTAGTGGGGGGAGAAACCACAATGAGCAGTTCTTC. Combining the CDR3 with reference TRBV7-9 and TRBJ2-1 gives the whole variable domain DTGVSQNPRHKITKRGQNVTFRCDPISEHNRLYWYRQTLGQGPEFLTYFQNEAQLEKSRLLSDRFSAERPKGSFSTLEIQRTEQGDSAMYLCASTPSGGRNHNEQFFGPGTRLTVL.